This T cell receptor beta chain was found in a study of blood T cells in healthy people across ages. Through a sample-barcoded 5' primer and a J-beta primer mix, a second PCR was run for roughly 7 to 12 cycles. TCRdb re-called the 5' RACE reads through MiXCR, storing one row per CDR3 protein. The table records some 800,000 distinct CDR3 sequences, 20% to 30% of them present only once. The length of the CDR3 is 15 residues. Remarks on this clonotype: One end of the junction varies from germline; a read error may be responsible.

The same data also contributed to another study, on T cells of mothers and their children. That study adds: Every microgram of extracted RNA entered cDNA synthesis, around 1.6 ug per 15 ul.

The TCR sequence derives from a boy aged 5 to 17 in good health. The rearrangement joins TRBV12-3 or TRBV12-4 to TRBJ2-6, with 8 bases aligning to TRBD1. The sample consisted of blood. The chain's CDR3 is CASSHRGFGANVQTF. The CDR3 DNA reads as TGTGCCAGCAGTCACAGGGGGTTTGGGGCCAACGTCCAGACTTTC.